These 25 T cell receptor beta chains were sequenced from one sample in a study of CD8 T cells in ankylosing spondylitis. TCRdb re-analysed the 5' RACE reads in MiXCR, keeping a single row per CDR3 protein. The table lists 110,000 to 150,000 distinct CDR3 sequences, 7% to 10% of them singletons. Sequenced material: synovial fluid, either unsorted or a sorted T cell fraction (not recorded which). The receptors were gathered from a male donor with ankylosing spondylitis.

This clonotype was detected a few times. This chain links TRBV7-9 with TRBJ1-6; unclear D gene. The V end was cut by 3 bases, the J end by 9 bases, with 9 bases between. The CDR3 has 13 residues. The germline V gene has CDR1 SEHNR and CDR2 FQNEAQ (reference sequence). The CDR3 DNA sequence: TGTGCCAGCAGCTTGGAGTTGATTTCACCCCTCCACTTT. Protein sequence: CASSLELISPLHF.

This clonotype was recorded a few times. The chain carries TRBV28 and TRBJ2-1; 15 nucleotides match TRBD2. This CDR3 region has 18 residues. Germline-derived CDR1 and CDR2 are MDHEN and SYDVKM. Germline trimming cut 6 bases from V and 7 bases from J; bases unmatched to any gene: 13. CDR3 in DNA: TGTGCCAGCAGCAAGATAGGACTAGCGGGAGGGCCGTCGAATGAGCAGTTCTTC. It translates to CASSKIGLAGGPSNEQFF.

The table lists this clonotype with many counts. The chain recombines TRBV3-1 with TRBJ2-2; D remains unclear. The germline CDR1 and CDR2 sequences are LGHDT and YNNKEL (reference sequence). Trimming took 4 bases from V and 4 from J, leaving 16 bases between them. The CDR3 totals 16 residues. As DNA, the CDR3 is TGTGCCAGCAGCCCCTCGTGGAATGCGGTCACCGGGGAGCTGTTTTTT. This codes for CASSPSWNAVTGELFF.

V gene TRBV12-3 or TRBV12-4 combines with J gene TRBJ1-3; D call uncertain. Trimming shortened V by 2 bases and J by 0 bases, and 8 bases separated the two germline ends. The CDR3 runs to 15 residues. CDR3 protein: CASSLTGASGNTIYF. In nucleotides, the CDR3 is TGTGCCAGCAGTTTAACGGGAGCCTCTGGAAACACCATATATTTT.

The chain carries TRBV11-2 and TRBJ1-2; perhaps TRBD1 as D (6 bases). The CDR3 has 15 amino acids. Germline CDR1 and CDR2: SGHAT and FQNNGV. Trimming stripped 5 bases from V and 6 bases from J, with 19 bases between. The CDR3 nucleotides are TGTGCCAGCAGCCTTCGGACCGGCAAGGGGGATGGCTACACCTTC. Protein: CASSLRTGKGDGYTF.

This clonotype was counted many times. At one end the junction does not follow the germline gene, possibly because of a read error. The chain links TRBV3-1 to TRBJ2-7; D is perhaps TRBD1 (5 bases). CDR3 length equals 16 residues. Germline assignment: CDR1 LGHDT and CDR2 YNNKEL (reference sequence). The CDR3 DNA follows: TGTGCCAGCAGTCAAGGCCCGTTCACAGGTGCCTACGAGCAGTACTTC. Translated: CASSQGPFTGAYEQYF.

The chain combines TRBV4-3 with TRBJ2-7; D perhaps matches TRBD1 (6 bases). The V end lost 1 base, the J end lost 0 bases, and 13 bases lay between the germline ends. This CDR3 spans 16 amino acids. Germline V gene lookup returns CDR1 LGHNA and CDR2 YSLEER. CDR3 DNA sequence: TGCGCCAGCAGCCAAGCGTATCGGACAGTCTCCTACGAGCAGTACTTC. Translation gives CASSQAYRTVSYEQYF.

The chain uses TRBV9 and TRBJ2-1; 8 bases agree with TRBD2. V shed 4 bases, J shed 8 bases, and the junction held 8 bases outside the gene matches. Germline-derived CDR1 and CDR2 are SGDLS and YYNGEE. The CDR3 covers 14 residues. Written as DNA, the CDR3 is TGTGCCAGCAGCCCAGCGGGGGTAGGCGATGAGCAGTTCTTC. Protein sequence: CASSPAGVGDEQFF. Full variable domain (remainder filled in from reference TRBV9 and TRBJ2-1): DSGVTQTPKHLITATGQRVTLRCSPRSGDLSVYWYQQSLDQGLQFLIQYYNGEERAKGNILERFSAQQFPDLHSELNLSSLELGDSALYFCASSPAGVGDEQFFGPGTRLTVL.

This clonotype was counted ten times or more. The CDR3 coding sequence is TGCGCCAGCAGCTCGATCTTGACTAGCGGGGGCGTCTACAATGAGCAGTTCTTC. It is translated as CASSSILTSGGVYNEQFF. This chain joins TRBV5-1 and TRBJ2-1, with TRBD2 identical over 12 bases. The CDR3 covers 18 residues. The germline gives CDR1 SGHRS, CDR2 YFSETQ. With 3 bases clipped from V and 3 bases from J, the junction kept 10 bases outside the gene matches.

This clonotype was observed at least ten times. This chain links TRBV7-2 with TRBJ1-3; perhaps TRBD1 as D (6 bases). CDR1 and CDR2 from the germline V gene are SGHTA and FQGNSA. This CDR3 has 16 residues. Trimming pared 2 bases from V and 4 bases from J, leaving 15 bases between. CDR3: CASSLRQAPQGNTIYF. Here the CDR3 DNA reads TGTGCCAGCAGCTTACGACAGGCCCCGCAGGGAAACACCATATATTTT.

This clonotype counts as medium-sized (0.01 to 0.1%). The rearrangement uses TRBV7-9 and TRBJ2-5; D is unresolved. Per germline, CDR1 SEHNR and CDR2 FQNEAQ (reference sequence). This CDR3 comprises 13 residues. The ends were cut back, 1 base at V and 2 bases at J, with 5 bases in the middle. CDR3: CASSLDRQETQYF. CDR3 sequence (DNA): TGTGCCAGCAGCTTAGACCGGCAAGAGACCCAGTACTTC. Together with reference TRBV7-9 and TRBJ2-5, the CDR3 gives the full variable domain: DTGVSQNPRHKITKRGQNVTFRCDPISEHNRLYWYRQTLGQGPEFLTYFQNEAQLEKSRLLSDRFSAERPKGSFSTLEIQRTEQGDSAMYLCASSLDRQETQYFGPGTRLLVL.

This clonotype was detected ten times or more. The chain carries TRBV6-5 and TRBJ1-1, with D perhaps TRBD1 (6 bases). The CDR3 consists of 14 residues. V was cut by 2 bases and J by 3 bases, with 10 bases left in between. Germline assignment: CDR1 MNHEY and CDR2 SVGAGI. The CDR3 DNA is TGTGCCAGCAGTTACGGGGGGGGCTACACTGAAGCTTTCTTT. This codes for CASSYGGGYTEAFF.

This clonotype was counted many times. The rearrangement links TRBV6-5 to TRBJ2-7; D may correspond to TRBD1 or TRBD2 (6 bases each). Per germline, CDR1 MNHEY and CDR2 SVGAGI. The V gene lost 0 bases and the J gene lost 6 bases, with 12 bases spanning the gap. This CDR3 spans 14 amino acids. CDR3 in amino acids: CASSYSGGGGEQYF. The CDR3 nucleotides read TGTGCCAGCAGTTACTCGGGGGGCGGAGGCGAGCAGTACTTC.

There are a few counts of this clonotype. The chain couples TRBV7-9 to TRBJ2-1; TRBD1 agrees at 7 bases. The germline V gene has CDR1 SEHNR and CDR2 FQNEAQ (reference sequence). The CDR3 sequence is 15 residues long. V lost 5 bases to trimming and J lost 4 bases; unmatched junction nucleotides: 8. CDR3 bases: TGTGCCAGCAGCATAACCGGGACAGTTTACAATGAGCAGTTCTTC. Translation: CASSITGTVYNEQFF.

This clonotype was recorded a few times. This chain joins TRBV5-1 and TRBJ1-5; D is unclear. Deletions cut 6 bases from V and 0 bases from J, with 13 bases between. Germline V gene sequence: CDR1 SGHRS, CDR2 YFSETQ. This CDR3 is built from 15 residues. DNA of the CDR3: TGCGCCAGCACCCTGCGGGCATATAGCAATCAGCCCCAGCATTTT. Residues: CASTLRAYSNQPQHF.

This clonotype was seen repeatedly, ten times or more. This sequence joins TRBV6-5 and TRBJ2-5; 7 bases fit TRBD1. Germline assignment: CDR1 MNHEY and CDR2 SVGAGI. Trimming took 5 bases from V and 5 from J; bases not matched to a gene: 5. The CDR3 consists of 13 residues. The CDR3 protein is CASSTTGVETQYF. As DNA, the CDR3 is TGTGCCAGCAGTACTACAGGGGTGGAGACCCAGTACTTC.

The genes are TRBV19 and TRBJ2-2; 7 bases align to TRBD2. The ends lost 7 bases at V and 3 bases at J; junction bases unmatched: 8. From germline, CDR1 is LNHDA and CDR2 SQIVND (reference sequence). The CDR3 contains 15 residues. The DNA of the CDR3 is TGTGCCAGTAAAGGACTAGAAAGAGACACCGGGGAGCTGTTTTTT. This sequence encodes CASKGLERDTGELFF. Using reference TRBV19 and TRBJ2-2 for the parts outside the CDR3, the full variable domain is DGGITQSPKYLFRKEGQNVTLSCEQNLNHDAMYWYRQDPGQGLRLIYYSQIVNDFQKGDIAEGYSVSREKKESFPLTVTSAQKNPTAFYLCASKGLERDTGELFFGEGSRLTVL.

The V call is TRBV28, the J call TRBJ1-2; 7 bases line up with TRBD1. Germline CDR1 MDHEN, CDR2 SYDVKM. V dropped 6 bases and J dropped 0; count of bases not matched to a gene: 4. The CDR3 is 14 amino acids. The CDR3 sequence: CASRPTGANYGYTF. The CDR3 coding sequence is TGTGCCAGCAGGCCAACAGGGGCTAACTATGGCTACACCTTC.

This clonotype was counted many times. The chain combines TRBV20-1 with TRBJ1-6; no clear D. Germline loops: CDR1 DFQATT, CDR2 SNEGSKA (reference sequence). The V end was cut by 2 bases, the J end by 8 bases, with 7 bases between. The CDR3 covers 12 residues. CDR3 nucleotide sequence: TGCAGTGCTAGAACCGGCCATTCACCCCTCCACTTT. Translated, it gives CSARTGHSPLHF.

J is TRBJ2-7 and V is TRBV28, with D possibly being TRBD1 (6 bases). Between the trimmed V and J ends, which lost 0 bases and 6 bases, there was a span of 9 bases. Germline V gives CDR1 MDHEN, CDR2 SYDVKM. The CDR3 is 13 amino acids. CDR3 residues: CASSLWQGSEQYF. CDR3 nucleotides: TGTGCCAGCAGTTTATGGCAGGGGTCCGAGCAGTACTTC.

Here the CDR3 reads CSATTGKGTYEQYF. The CDR3 nucleotides read TGCAGTGCTACCACAGGGAAGGGGACCTACGAGCAGTACTTC. The chain carries TRBV20-1 and TRBJ2-7; a weak D match, TRBD1 (6 bases). Deletions cut 4 bases from V and 2 bases from J, with 15 bases between. Germline V CDR1 and CDR2: DFQATT, SNEGSKA (reference sequence). The CDR3 extends over 14 amino acids.

This clonotype was detected many times. The V gene is TRBV4-3, the J gene TRBJ1-2; D is ambiguous. The CDR3 is made up of 17 amino acids. Germline V lookup: CDR1 LGHNA, CDR2 YSLEER. Trimming removed 0 bases at V and 4 bases at J, with 18 bases between. The CDR3 region has the DNA TGCGCCAGCAGCCAAGACCGCTACGGGGAAGAGAGCTATGGCTACACCTTC. Protein: CASSQDRYGEESYGYTF.

There are many counts of this clonotype. The chain combines TRBV5-1 with TRBJ2-1; 7 nucleotides align to TRBD1. The CDR3 has 15 residues. Per the germline V gene, CDR1 is SGHRS and CDR2 is YFSETQ. The V segment lost 3 bases and the J segment 2 bases; nucleotides outside the gene matches: 5. CDR3 bases: TGCGCCAGCAGCTCCGGGACAGATGCCTACAATGAGCAGTTCTTC. Translated: CASSSGTDAYNEQFF.

A few counts support this clonotype. The chain combines TRBV3-1 with TRBJ1-2; 10 nucleotides line up with TRBD1. The CDR3 contains 14 residues. Germline CDR1 LGHDT, CDR2 YNNKEL (reference sequence). With V trimmed by 6 bases and J by 8 bases, 9 bases remained unmatched. The chain's CDR3 is CASRQTGGSKGYTF. CDR3 bases: TGTGCCAGCAGACAGACAGGGGGCTCGAAAGGCTACACCTTC.

This clonotype occurred many times. The rearrangement uses TRBV27 and TRBJ2-7; 8 bases are shared with TRBD1. Trimming at V came to 6 bases and at J to 2 bases, leaving 3 bases not matched to a gene. The CDR3 covers 13 residues. Germline CDR1 reads MNHEY; CDR2 reads SMNVEV (reference sequence). CDR3 protein: CASSRGPTYEQYF. For the CDR3, the DNA is TGTGCCAGCAGCAGGGGGCCAACCTACGAGCAGTACTTC.